These T cell receptor beta chains were read from a single sample in a study of blood T cell repertoires in COVID-19. Using immunoSEQ multiplex PCR, the repertoire was profiled, and TCRdb retains in-frame clones only, with some absent. This sample yields a few hundred thousand clones, of which 86% are seen a single time; over 7.5% belongs to the top ten. Sequencing was performed on peripheral blood. The receptors here all came from a man aged 35-49 years who had recovered from COVID-19. Each CDR3 is given with its conserved first and last residue. A D gene is named only where the DNA matches it firmly. Only some rows state a clone size, as once, few, many or a class for expanded clones.

J gene | clone size | V gene | D gene | CDR3 DNA | CDR3 protein
TRBJ2-7 | NA | TRBV5-4 | TRBD2 | TGTGCCAGCAGACCAGTAGCGGGGGGAGGTTTCGACGAGCAGTACTTC | CASRPVAGGGFDEQYF
TRBJ2-5 | NA | TRBV9 | NA | TGTGCCAGCAGCGTAGTTGGTAGCGATAAAGAGACCCAGTACTTC | CASSVVGSDKETQYF
TRBJ2-5 | NA | TRBV27 | NA | TGTGCCAGCAGTTTTCGGGGAGTAGGAGAGACCCAGTACTTC | CASSFRGVGETQYF
TRBJ2-7 | NA | TRBV5-1 | TRBD1 | TGCGCCAGCAGTTCGGCCGGGACAGGGTCCCACGAGCAGTACTTC | CASSSAGTGSHEQYF
TRBJ2-2 | NA | TRBV6-5 | NA | TGTGCCAGCAGTTACTGGCAGGGCAACACCGGGGAGCTGTTTTTT | CASSYWQGNTGELFF
TRBJ2-3 | NA | TRBV7-9 | TRBD2 | TGTGCCAGCAGCCCCGGCGGGGGGACAGATACGCAGTATTTT | CASSPGGGTDTQYF
TRBJ1-2 | NA | TRBV19 | NA | TGTGCCAGTTCGACGCGGGGCAGGGACCGTGGCTACACCTTC | CASSTRGRDRGYTF
TRBJ1-1 | NA | TRBV4-1 | NA | TGCGCCAGCAGCCAACGAGGGGGTGACACTGAAGCTTTCTTT | CASSQRGGDTEAFF
TRBJ2-5 | NA | TRBV5-5 | TRBD2 | TGTGCCAGCAGCTTCCCTAGCGGGATAAAAGAGACCCAGTACTTC | CASSFPSGIKETQYF
TRBJ1-5 | NA | TRBV7-9 | NA | TGTGCCAGCAGCCCTGGGGAGCGGGAGGATCAGCCCCAGCATTTT | CASSPGEREDQPQHF
TRBJ1-1 | NA | TRBV7-2 | NA | TGTGCCAGCAGCTTAGCTAGGCAGGGGCGCGGAGCTTTCTTT | CASSLARQGRGAFF
TRBJ1-4 | NA | TRBV18 | TRBD1 | TGTGCCAGCTCATCAGGACAGGGGGCGTTAGAAAAACTGTTTTTT | CASSSGQGALEKLFF
TRBJ2-1 | NA | TRBV7-2 | TRBD1 | TGTGCCAGCAACGCAGGGGGCGGTTGGAACAATGAGCAGTTCTTC | CASNAGGGWNNEQFF
TRBJ2-5 | few | TRBV7-2 | NA | TGTGCCAGCAGCTTAGCCAGGCAAGAGACCCAGTACTTC | CASSLARQETQYF
TRBJ1-1 | NA | TRBV25-1 | NA | TGTGCCAGCAGTTGGGCTGCTGAAGCTTTCTTT | CASSWAAEAFF
TRBJ2-1 | NA | TRBV4-1 | NA | TGCGCCAGCAGCCAAGACCCCTCAATGGCCGACTCCTACAATGAGCAGTTCTTC | CASSQDPSMADSYNEQFF
TRBJ2-7 | NA | TRBV7-2 | NA | TGTGCCAGCAGCTTAGGGGGGCAGGTCACCTACGAGCAGTACTTC | CASSLGGQVTYEQYF
TRBJ2-5 | NA | TRBV5-4 | TRBD2 | TGTGCCAGCGCGCTGTGGGGCCCGGGAGGGACCCAGTACTTC | CASALWGPGGTQYF
TRBJ2-3 | NA | TRBV10-3 | NA | TGTGCCACCCGACAGGTGCCACGGACGGATACGCAGTATTTT | CATRQVPRTDTQYF
TRBJ2-7 | NA | TRBV6-2/TRBV6-3 | NA | TGTGCCAGCAGTTACCCTGGGGCGGCCTACGAGCAGTACTTC | CASSYPGAAYEQYF
TRBJ1-5 | once | TRBV30 | TRBD1 | TGTGCCTGGAGTGGGACAGGGCAAGGACAGCCCCAGCATTTT | CAWSGTGQGQPQHF
TRBJ1-3 | NA | TRBV5-6 | NA | TGTGCCAGCAGCCCTTCGGGCTCTGGAAACACCATATATTTT | CASSPSGSGNTIYF